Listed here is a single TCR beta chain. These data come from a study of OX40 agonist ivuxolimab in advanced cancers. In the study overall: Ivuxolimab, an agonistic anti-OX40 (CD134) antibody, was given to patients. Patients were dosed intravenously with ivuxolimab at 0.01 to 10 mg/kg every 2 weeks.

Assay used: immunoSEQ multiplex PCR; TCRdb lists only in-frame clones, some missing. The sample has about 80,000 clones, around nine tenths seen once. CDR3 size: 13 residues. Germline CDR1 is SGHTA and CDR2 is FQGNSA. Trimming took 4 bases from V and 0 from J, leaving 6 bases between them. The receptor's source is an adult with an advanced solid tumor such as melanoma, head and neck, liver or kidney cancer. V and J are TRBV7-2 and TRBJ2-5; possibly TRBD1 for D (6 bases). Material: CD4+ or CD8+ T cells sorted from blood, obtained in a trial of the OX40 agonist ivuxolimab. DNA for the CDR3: TGTGCCAGCAGCTGGGACAACCAAGAGACCCAGTACTTC. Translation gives CASSWDNQETQYF.